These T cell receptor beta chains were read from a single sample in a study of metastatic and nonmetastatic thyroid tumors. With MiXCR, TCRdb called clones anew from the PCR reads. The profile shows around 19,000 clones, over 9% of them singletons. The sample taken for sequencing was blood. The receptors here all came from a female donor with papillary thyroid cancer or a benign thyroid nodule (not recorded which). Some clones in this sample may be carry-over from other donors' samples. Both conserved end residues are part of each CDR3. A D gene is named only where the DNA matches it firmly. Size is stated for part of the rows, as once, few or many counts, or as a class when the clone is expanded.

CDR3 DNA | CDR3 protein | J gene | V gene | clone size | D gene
TGTGCCAGCAGTTCCAGATCTGAAGCTTTCTTT | CASSSRSEAFF | TRBJ1-1 | TRBV28 | many | .
TGTGCCAGCAGCAACGGGAGTCCTGAAGCTTTCTTT | CASSNGSPEAFF | TRBJ1-1 | TRBV7-2 | few | .
TGCGCCAGCAGCTTGGCTCTAGCGGACTCCTACGAGCAGTACTTC | CASSLALADSYEQYF | TRBJ2-7 | TRBV5-1 | many | TRBD2
TGTGCCAGCAGCCAAGTGGCGGCGGGGCTAACGGGCTACACCTTC | CASSQVAAGLTGYTF | TRBJ1-2 | TRBV3-1 | many | .
TGCAGTGCTCAATTACCGGGACAGGGAGAGACCCAGTACTTC | CSAQLPGQGETQYF | TRBJ2-5 | TRBV20-1 | many | TRBD1
TGCGCCAGCAGTGGACGGACAGGGAAGAGCACCGGGGAGCTGTTTTTT | CASSGRTGKSTGELFF | TRBJ2-2 | TRBV10-1 | medium-sized | TRBD1
TGCAGTGCTGCCCCCGGGCGGCTGGGATCTTACAATGAGCAGTTCTTC | CSAAPGRLGSYNEQFF | TRBJ2-1 | TRBV20-1 | many | .
TGTGCCAGCAGCTTCAACTATGCCGGGACCTTGGGGGGAAAACTGTTTTTT | CASSFNYAGTLGGKLFF | TRBJ1-4 | TRBV3-1 | many | .
TGCGCCAGCAGCCCAAGCGGCGTAAGTGAAAAACTGTTTTTT | CASSPSGVSEKLFF | TRBJ1-4 | TRBV4-3 | many | .
TGTGCCAGCACGTTCGCCGAGAGCTCCTACAATGAGCAGTTCTTC | CASTFAESSYNEQFF | TRBJ2-1 | TRBV7-6 | many | .
TGTGCCAGCAGCTTAGACCTTCTGGACAGCTCCTACGAGCAGTACTTC | CASSLDLLDSSYEQYF | TRBJ2-7 | TRBV7-8 | many | .
TGCAGCGTTGGCCTCGGGTATGGCTACACCTTC | CSVGLGYGYTF | TRBJ1-2 | TRBV29-1 | many | .
TGTGCCAGCAGTGAGGCTAGTTGGGACTCCTACAATGAGCAGTTCTTC | CASSEASWDSYNEQFF | TRBJ2-1 | TRBV2 | many | .
TGCGCCAGCAAGGGACAGGGGGCGGACGAGCAGTACTTC | CASKGQGADEQYF | TRBJ2-7 | TRBV5-1 | . | TRBD1
TGTGCCAGCACCTTAGGACAGACCGGGGAGCTGTTTTTT | CASTLGQTGELFF | TRBJ2-2 | TRBV12-3/TRBV12-4 | . | .
TGTGCCAGCAGTCCCCTGACAGGGGGGATCGCCTACGAGCAGTACTTC | CASSPLTGGIAYEQYF | TRBJ2-7 | TRBV6-1 | medium-sized | TRBD1
TGTGCCAGCAGTATCACCGGGACCCCGGTCTCTGGTCGTAGGAACGAGCAGTACTTC | CASSITGTPVSGRRNEQYF | TRBJ2-7 | TRBV6-5 | many | .
TGTGCCTGGAGTGGAGGGAGGGGTCGACTCGAGCAGTACTTC | CAWSGGRGRLEQYF | TRBJ2-7 | TRBV30 | many | TRBD2